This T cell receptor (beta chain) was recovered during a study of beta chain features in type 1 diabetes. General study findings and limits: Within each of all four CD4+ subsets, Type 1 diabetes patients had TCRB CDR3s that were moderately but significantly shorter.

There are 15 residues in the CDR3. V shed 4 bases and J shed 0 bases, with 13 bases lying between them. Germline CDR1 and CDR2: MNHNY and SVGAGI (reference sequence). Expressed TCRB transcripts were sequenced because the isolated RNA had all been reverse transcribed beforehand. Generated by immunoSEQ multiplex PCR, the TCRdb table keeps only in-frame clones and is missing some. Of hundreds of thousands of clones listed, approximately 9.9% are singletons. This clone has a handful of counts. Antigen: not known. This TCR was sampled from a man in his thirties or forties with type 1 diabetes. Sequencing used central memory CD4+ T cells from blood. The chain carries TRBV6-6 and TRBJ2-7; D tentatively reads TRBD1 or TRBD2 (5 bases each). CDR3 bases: TGTGCCAGCAGTTTTACCGGGACCCACTCCTACGAGCAGTACTTC. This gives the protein CASSFTGTHSYEQYF.